The sequence of this TCR beta chain was determined in a study of blood T cell repertoires in COVID-19. There are 17 residues in the CDR3. The V gene's germline CDR1 is SGHDN and CDR2 FVKESK. V lost 0 bases and J 1 base, leaving 14 bases between the germline ends. Sequenced by immunoSEQ multiplex PCR; TCRdb stores in-frame clones only, minus some. The profile shows a few hundred thousand clones, about 89% of them singletons. The rearrangement links TRBV14 to TRBJ2-3, with D unresolved. The source material was PBMCs or T cells enriched from blood (not recorded which). This receptor was obtained from a man aged 30 to 45 who had recovered from COVID-19. As DNA, the CDR3 is TGTGCCAGCAGCCAAGATGGAATAGGAGTGGGCACAGATACGCAGTATTTT. Translation: CASSQDGIGVGTDTQYF.